This TCR beta chain was sequenced during a study of T cell repertoires in cytomegalovirus infection. Comment on this clonotype: As yet, its antigen is unknown.

Germline assignment: CDR1 SGHAT and CDR2 FQNNGV. The J segment lost 8 bases and the V segment lost 3 bases, leaving 7 bases of the junction unmatched. This CDR3 comprises 15 residues. TCRdb fed the reads into MiXCR, producing one record per CDR3 protein. The sample includes a few hundred thousand distinct CDR3 sequences, almost 40% seen only once; the top ten take roughly 50%. The sample was cultured PBMCs, taken from culture after CMV antigen stimulation. The sequence was collected from a human donor in good health (CMV status not recorded). Some clones in this sample may be carry-over from other donors' samples. The chain employs TRBV11-2 and TRBJ1-4, with 9 bases identical to TRBD1. Here the CDR3 reads CASSFKQGATEKLFF. The CDR3, as DNA: TGTGCCAGCAGCTTCAAACAGGGGGCGACCGAAAAACTGTTTTTT. Full variable domain (remainder filled in from reference TRBV11-2 and TRBJ1-4): EAGVAQSPRYKIIEKRQSVAFWCNPISGHATLYWYQQILGQGPKLLIQFQNNGVVDDSQLPKDRFSAERLKGVDSTLKIQPAKLEDSAVYLCASSFKQGATEKLFFGSGTQLSVL.